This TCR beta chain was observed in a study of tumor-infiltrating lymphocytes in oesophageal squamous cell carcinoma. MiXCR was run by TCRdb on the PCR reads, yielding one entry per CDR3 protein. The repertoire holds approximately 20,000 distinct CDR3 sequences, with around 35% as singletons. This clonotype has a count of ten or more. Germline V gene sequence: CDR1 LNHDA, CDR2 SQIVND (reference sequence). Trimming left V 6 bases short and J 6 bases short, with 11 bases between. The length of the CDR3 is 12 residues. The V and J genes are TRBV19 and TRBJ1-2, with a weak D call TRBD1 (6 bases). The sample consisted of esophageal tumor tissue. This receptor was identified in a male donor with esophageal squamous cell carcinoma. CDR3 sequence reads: CASRTQGDGYTF. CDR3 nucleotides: TGTGCCAGTAGGACACAGGGTGATGGCTACACCTTC.